This is a list of T cell receptor beta chains from one sample in a study of blood T cell repertoires in COVID-19. The table came from immunoSEQ multiplex PCR; TCRdb's copy has only in-frame clones and leaves some out. The data show around 330,000 clones, roughly nine tenths seen once. Sequences were obtained from PBMCs or T cells enriched from blood (not recorded which). All receptors derive from a man aged 55 to 70 who had recovered from COVID-19. Both conserved end residues are part of each CDR3.

j_call | v_call | cdr3_aa
TRBJ2-7 | TRBV5-1 | CASSPGTYEQYF
TRBJ1-4 | TRBV7-2 | CASSPGGGGREKLFF
TRBJ2-2 | TRBV4-1 | CASSQPINRVRTGELFF
TRBJ1-1 | TRBV27 | CASSLSQNRDTEAFF
TRBJ1-1 | TRBV29-1 | CSVETGLSTEAFF
TRBJ2-7 | TRBV7-2 | CASSNDRETYEQYF
TRBJ1-1 | TRBV7-3 | CASSSTGGGTEAFF
TRBJ2-1 | TRBV28 | CASSLGTSLNEQFF
TRBJ2-7 | TRBV19 | CASSAFAFSSGWSSYEQYF
TRBJ2-7 | TRBV19 | CASSTQGSYEQYF
TRBJ2-3 | TRBV7-3 | CASSTGSFTDTQYF
TRBJ2-2 | TRBV20-1 | CSAQVPGKLFF
TRBJ1-5 | TRBV13 | CASSSRDSSHNQPQHF
TRBJ1-1 | TRBV24-1 | CATSSDTEAFF
TRBJ2-7 | TRBV19 | CASSHRGPPYEQYF
TRBJ1-1 | TRBV19 | CASTQGTEAFF
TRBJ1-1 | TRBV6-4 | CASSFRGNTEAFF
TRBJ1-1 | TRBV5-4 | CASSLGDTGRMNTEAFF
TRBJ2-7 | TRBV19 | CASSRQGTYEQYF
TRBJ1-1 | TRBV9 | CASSPGQGNTEAFF
TRBJ2-7 | TRBV7-2 | CASSLATESYEQYF
TRBJ2-5 | TRBV20-1 | CSASLGSSGYQETQYF
TRBJ1-2 | TRBV19 | CASSIGRVGNYGYTF